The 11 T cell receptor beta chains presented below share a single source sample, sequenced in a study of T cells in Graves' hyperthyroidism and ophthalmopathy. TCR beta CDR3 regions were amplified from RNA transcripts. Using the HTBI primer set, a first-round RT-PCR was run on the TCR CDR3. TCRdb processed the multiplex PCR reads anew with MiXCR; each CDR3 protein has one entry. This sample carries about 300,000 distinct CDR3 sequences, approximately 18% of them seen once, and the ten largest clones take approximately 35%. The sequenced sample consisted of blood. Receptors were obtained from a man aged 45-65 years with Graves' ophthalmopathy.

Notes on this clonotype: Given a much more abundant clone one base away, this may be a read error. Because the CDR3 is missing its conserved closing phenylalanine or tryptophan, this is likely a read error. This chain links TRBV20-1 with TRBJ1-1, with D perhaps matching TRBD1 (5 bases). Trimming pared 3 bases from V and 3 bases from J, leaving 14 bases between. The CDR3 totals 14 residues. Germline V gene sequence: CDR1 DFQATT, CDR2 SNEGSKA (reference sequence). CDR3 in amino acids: CSASVGELYTEAFL. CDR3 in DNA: TGCAGTGCTAGCGTAGGGGAGCTGTACACTGAAGCTTTCCTT.

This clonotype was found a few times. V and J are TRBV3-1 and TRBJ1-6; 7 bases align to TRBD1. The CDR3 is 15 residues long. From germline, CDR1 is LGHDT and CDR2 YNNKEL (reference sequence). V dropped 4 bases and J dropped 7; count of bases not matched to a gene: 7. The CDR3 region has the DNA TGTGCCAGCAGCCTTACGACAGGGACGAATTCACCCCTCCACTTT. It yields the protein CASSLTTGTNSPLHF.

CDR3 protein: CASSKETLTHPESNQPQHF. DNA of the CDR3: TGTGCCAGCAGCAAGGAAACCTTAACCCATCCGGAAAGCAATCAGCCCCAGCATTTT. V is TRBV9 and J is TRBJ1-5; D is unclear. Trimming pared 4 bases from V and 1 base from J, leaving 24 bases between. There are 19 residues in the CDR3. From germline, CDR1 is SGDLS and CDR2 YYNGEE.

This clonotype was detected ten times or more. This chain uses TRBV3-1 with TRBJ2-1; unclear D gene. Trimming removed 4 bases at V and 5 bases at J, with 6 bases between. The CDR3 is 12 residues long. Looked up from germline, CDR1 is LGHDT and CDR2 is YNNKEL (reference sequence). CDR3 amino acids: CASSLRNNEQFF. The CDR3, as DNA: TGTGCCAGCAGCCTTAGGAACAATGAGCAGTTCTTC.

The CDR3 DNA reads as TGTGCCAGCAGCGTAGATCCGGGGAGCTCCCGAATGTTGTTTTTT. Translation gives CASSVDPGSSRMLFF. The chain is built from TRBV9 and TRBJ2-2; maybe TRBD2 (5 bases). Per germline, CDR1 SGDLS and CDR2 YYNGEE. This CDR3 has 15 residues. Deletions cut 0 bases from V and 15 bases from J, with 21 bases between.

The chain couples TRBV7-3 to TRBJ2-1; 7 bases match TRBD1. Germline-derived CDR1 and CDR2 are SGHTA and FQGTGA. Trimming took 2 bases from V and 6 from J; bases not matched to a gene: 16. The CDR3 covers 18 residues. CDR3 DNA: TGTGCCAGCAGCTTAGCCGCACCGAGTCACAGGGGTGGCAATGAGCAGTTCTTC. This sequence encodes CASSLAAPSHRGGNEQFF. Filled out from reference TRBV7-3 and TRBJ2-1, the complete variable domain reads GAGVSQTPSNKVTEKGKYVELRCDPISGHTALYWYRQSLGQGPEFLIYFQGTGAADDSGLPNDRFFAVRPEGSVSTLKIQRTERGDSAVYLCASSLAAPSHRGGNEQFFGPGTRLTVL.

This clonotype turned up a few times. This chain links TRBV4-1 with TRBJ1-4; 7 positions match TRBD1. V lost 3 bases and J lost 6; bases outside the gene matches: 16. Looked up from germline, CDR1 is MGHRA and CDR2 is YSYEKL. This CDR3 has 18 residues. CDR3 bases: TGCGCCAGCAGCCACATCCTCATACGGGACAGTAAAGATGAAAAACTGTTTTTT. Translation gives CASSHILIRDSKDEKLFF.

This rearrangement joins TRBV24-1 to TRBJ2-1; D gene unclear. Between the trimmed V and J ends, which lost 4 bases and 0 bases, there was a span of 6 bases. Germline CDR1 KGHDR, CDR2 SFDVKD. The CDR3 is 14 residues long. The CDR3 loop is CATSEGGSYNEQFF. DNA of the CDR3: TGTGCCACCAGTGAAGGCGGCTCCTACAATGAGCAGTTCTTC.

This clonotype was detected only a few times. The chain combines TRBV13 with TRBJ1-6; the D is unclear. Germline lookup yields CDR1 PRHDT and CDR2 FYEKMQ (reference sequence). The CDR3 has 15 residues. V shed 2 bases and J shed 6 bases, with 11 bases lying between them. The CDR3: CASSLNRGGNSPLHF. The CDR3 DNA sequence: TGTGCCAGCAGCTTAAACCGGGGAGGTAATTCACCCCTCCACTTT.

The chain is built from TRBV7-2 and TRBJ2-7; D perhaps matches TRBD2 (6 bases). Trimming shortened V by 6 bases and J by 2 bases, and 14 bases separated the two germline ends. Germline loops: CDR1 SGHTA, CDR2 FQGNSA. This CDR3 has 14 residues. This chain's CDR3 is CASRRPGDTYEQYF. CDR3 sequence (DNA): TGTGCCAGCAGGAGACCGGGAGATACCTACGAGCAGTACTTC.

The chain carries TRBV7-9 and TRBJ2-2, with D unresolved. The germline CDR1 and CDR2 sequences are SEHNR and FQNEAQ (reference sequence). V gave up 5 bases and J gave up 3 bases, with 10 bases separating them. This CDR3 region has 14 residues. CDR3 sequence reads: CASSLLGDTGELFF. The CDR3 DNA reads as TGTGCCAGCAGCCTCCTCGGAGACACCGGGGAGCTGTTTTTT.